These 20 T cell receptor beta chains were sequenced from one sample in a study of metastatic and nonmetastatic thyroid tumors. TCRdb recomputed clones from the PCR reads via MiXCR. Among about 9,100 clones listed, approximately 22% were seen once. There were no patients who had received any treatment before thyroid surgery. The sequencing sample was made of adjacent normal tissue. These TCRs come from a female donor with papillary thyroid cancer or a benign thyroid nodule (not recorded which). Some clones in this sample may be carry-over from other donors' samples.

This clone was recorded a few times. The genes are TRBV7-2 and TRBJ2-7; D uncertain. V lost 4 bases and J 7 bases, leaving 17 bases between the germline ends. Per the germline V gene, CDR1 is SGHTA and CDR2 is FQGNSA. The CDR3 extends over 14 amino acids. For the CDR3, the DNA is TGTGCCAGCAGCTCATTAGACTCCCCCTGGGAGCAGTACTTC. This translates into CASSSLDSPWEQYF.

This clone was observed many times. This sequence joins TRBV5-5 and TRBJ1-4; D is possibly TRBD1 (6 bases). The CDR3 is 16 residues long. V lost 0 bases, J lost 8 bases, and 17 bases lay in between. Germline CDR1 reads SGHKS; CDR2 reads YYEKEE (reference sequence). Here the CDR3 DNA reads TGTGCCAGCAGCTTGGCAGCAGGAGGGGGTAGGGAAAAACTGTTTTTT. Its protein is CASSLAAGGGREKLFF. The variable domain in full, completed from reference TRBV5-5 and TRBJ1-4, reads DAGVTQSPTHLIKTRGQQVTLRCSPISGHKSVSWYQQVLGQGPQFIFQYYEKEERGRGNFPDRFSARQFPNYSSELNVNALLLGDSALYLCASSLAAGGGREKLFFGSGTQLSVL.

This chain uses TRBV11-2 with TRBJ2-7, with D unresolved. From germline, CDR1 is SGHAT and CDR2 FQNNGV. Deletions cut 7 bases from V and 4 bases from J, with 11 bases between. This CDR3 comprises 12 residues. CDR3 DNA sequence: TGTGCCAGCACCAAGTACGGATACGAGCAGTACTTC. This translates into CASTKYGYEQYF.

This clone was counted many times. The identical CDR3 is also encoded by other nucleotide sequences in the sample. J is TRBJ1-2 and V is TRBV20-1; the match to TRBD1 covers 7 bases. V was pared by 2 bases and J by 5 bases, with 8 bases of the junction left unmatched. The CDR3 spans 14 residues. Per germline, CDR1 DFQATT and CDR2 SNEGSKA (reference sequence). CDR3 sequence reads: CSARHRQGPYGYTF. The DNA for the CDR3 is TGCAGTGCTAGACACAGACAGGGACCGTATGGCTACACCTTC.

In this sample, this clone turned up a few times. The germline gene is not matched at one end of the junction; a read error may be the cause. The gene calls are TRBV16 and TRBJ2-7, with D unclear. Germline V CDR1 and CDR2: KGHSY, FQNENV. This CDR3 spans 12 amino acids. CDR3: CSSSQSQYEQYF. The CDR3 DNA sequence: TGTTCCAGCAGCCAATCGCAGTACGAGCAGTACTTC.

This clone ranks as medium-sized. J is TRBJ1-2 and V is TRBV28; possibly TRBD1 for D (6 bases). Germline assignment: CDR1 MDHEN and CDR2 SYDVKM. Trimming removed 5 bases at V and 2 bases at J, with 18 bases between. The CDR3 length is 16 residues. CDR3 region: CASSLPERGHNYGYTF. CDR3 bases: TGTGCCAGCAGTCTTCCAGAGCGGGGGCACAACTATGGCTACACCTTC.

There are a few counts of this clone. A much larger clone differs from this one at a single base, so this may be a read error. This sequence joins TRBV9 and TRBJ2-2; TRBD1 aligns across 8 bases. Germline V gene data show CDR1 as SGDLS and CDR2 as YYNGEE. There are 15 residues in the CDR3. The CDR3 bases are TGTGCCAGCAGCGTAGTACAGGGGGGATCCGGGGAGATGTTTTTT. This gives the protein CASSVVQGGSGEMFF.

In regard to this clone: It is likely a read error, because the conserved phenylalanine at the end of the CDR3 is missing. The chain uses TRBV6-9 and TRBJ2-7; a possible D gene is TRBD1 (5 bases). The CDR3 runs 16 residues. V lost 0 bases, J lost 3 bases, and 15 bases lay in between. The germline V gene has CDR1 MNHGY and CDR2 SVAAGI. Written as DNA, the CDR3 is TGTGCCAGCAGTTATTCGAAGGCAGGGTCAGACTACGAGCAGTACCTC. Translation: CASSYSKAGSDYEQYL.

This clone came up many times. The rearrangement links TRBV20-1 to TRBJ1-4, with a tentative D call TRBD1 (6 bases). The CDR3 runs to 16 residues. V lost 0 bases and J 6 bases, leaving 17 bases between the germline ends. CDR1 and CDR2 (germline): DFQATT, SNEGSKA (reference sequence). The CDR3 DNA reads as TGCAGTGCTAGAGAAATGGACCGGGACAATCATGAAAAACTGTTTTTT. Translated, it gives CSAREMDRDNHEKLFF.

This clone has at least ten counts. The chain carries TRBV30 and TRBJ2-3, with D perhaps assigned TRBD1 or TRBD2 (7 bases each). Trimming cost V 8 bases and J 3 bases, with 21 bases left between them. The CDR3 has 15 residues. Germline assignment: CDR1 GTSNPN and CDR2 SVGIG (reference sequence). The CDR3 DNA reads as TGTGCCCGGAAGTCGACAGGGACTATAACAGATACGCAGTATTTT. Translating gives CARKSTGTITDTQYF.

This clone qualifies as medium-sized. The V gene is TRBV10-2, the J gene TRBJ1-2, with D unclear. The germline V gene has CDR1 WSHSY and CDR2 SAAADI. V was clipped by 2 bases and J by 1 base, with 8 bases between them. CDR3 length: 14 residues. CDR3: CASSEGGLNYGYTF. CDR3 DNA sequence: TGCGCCAGCAGTGAGGGCGGCCTTAACTATGGCTACACCTTC.

This clone was seen at least ten times. One base away lies a much larger clone, so this may be a sequencing read error. The same CDR3 arises from other DNA sequences in this sample as well. The chain is built from TRBV11-2 and TRBJ2-4; a possible D gene is TRBD1 (5 bases). The CDR3 is 15 residues long. Germline loops: CDR1 SGHAT, CDR2 FQNNGV. V was pared by 9 bases and J by 5 bases, with 20 bases between. For the CDR3, the DNA is TGTGCCAGTAGCCAAATCTACTCCAGGGAAAACATTCAGTACTTC. Residues: CASSQIYSRENIQYF.

This clone showed up many times. J is TRBJ2-7 and V is TRBV20-1, with D uncertain. The germline gives CDR1 DFQATT, CDR2 SNEGSKA (reference sequence). The germline V and J ends were trimmed by 5 bases and 6 bases, with 14 bases remaining between them. The CDR3 is made up of 12 amino acids. CDR3 bases: TGCAGTGCTGGGGTCGTCGCGCGCGAGCAGTACTTC. Residues: CSAGVVAREQYF.

This clone has ten or more counts. The chain carries TRBV20-1 and TRBJ1-1, with D perhaps TRBD1 (6 bases). The germline gives CDR1 DFQATT, CDR2 SNEGSKA (reference sequence). This CDR3 is 17 amino acids long. V lost 1 base to trimming and J lost 2 bases, with 20 bases between them. DNA for the CDR3: TGCAGTGCTAGAGTAGGCCAGGGGAGGTCGTTAAACACTGAAGCTTTCTTT. Protein: CSARVGQGRSLNTEAFF.

About this clone itself: Relative to the germline gene, one junction end is altered; a read error may explain this. The V call is TRBV20-1, the J call TRBJ2-1; D is ambiguous. Germline-derived CDR1 and CDR2 are DFQATT and SNEGSKA (reference sequence). CDR3 length equals 9 residues. CDR3 amino acids: CSARDGSIF. The CDR3 nucleotides read TGCAGTGCTAGAGATGGCAGTATCTTC.

This clone was observed a few times. Other nucleotide sequences from this sample produce the same CDR3. The rearrangement uses TRBV29-1 and TRBJ2-5, with unresolved D. V lost 2 bases and J lost 10, with 11 bases in between. Looked up from germline, CDR1 is SQVTM and CDR2 is ANQGSEA. This CDR3 has 11 residues. CDR3 loop: CSVETHGGQYF. The DNA for the CDR3 is TGCAGCGTTGAAACTCACGGTGGCCAGTACTTC. Supplemented by reference TRBV29-1 and TRBJ2-5, the full variable domain reads SAVISQKPSRDICQRGTSLTIQCQVDSQVTMMFWYRQQPGQSLTLIATANQGSEATYESGFVIDKFPISRPNLTFSTLTVSNMSPEDSSIYLCSVETHGGQYFGPGTRLLVL.

This clone was found many times. The chain employs TRBV7-3 and TRBJ2-1; 8 nucleotides match TRBD2. This CDR3 is 11 amino acids long. Losses at the gene ends were 5 bases for V and 16 bases for J; bases not matched to a gene: 7. Germline loops: CDR1 SGHTA, CDR2 FQGTGA. The chain's CDR3 is CASSLGLAQFF. The CDR3 nucleotides are TGTGCCAGCAGCCTCGGACTAGCCCAATTCTTC.

In its sample, this clone was seen a few times. This chain joins TRBV19 and TRBJ2-7; 12 nucleotides line up with TRBD1. V lost 4 bases and J lost 7; bases outside the gene matches: 8. CDR3 length equals 15 residues. CDR1 is LNHDA, CDR2 SQIVND, per germline (reference sequence). The chain's CDR3 is CASSTAGTGGFEQYF. Written as DNA, the CDR3 is TGTGCCAGTAGTACTGCCGGGACAGGGGGCTTTGAGCAGTACTTC.

Sample share makes this clone medium-sized. The chain is built from TRBV5-1 and TRBJ1-2; no reliable D call. This CDR3 has 13 amino acids. The V and J ends lost 3 bases and 14 bases respectively, with 20 bases between them. Germline V gene data show CDR1 as SGHRS and CDR2 as YFSETQ. The CDR3: CASSSSWTEASTF. In nucleotides, the CDR3 is TGCGCCAGCAGCTCCTCTTGGACGGAGGCTAGTACCTTC.

Only a few counts were recorded for this clone. The gene calls are TRBV5-1 and TRBJ2-3; D may be TRBD1 (5 bases). Germline CDR1 is SGHRS and CDR2 is YFSETQ. The CDR3 is 13 amino acids. Deletions cut 7 bases from V and 3 bases from J, with 12 bases between. CDR3 in amino acids: CASFDRRTDTQYF. The CDR3 nucleotides are TGCGCCAGCTTTGACAGACGAACAGATACGCAGTATTTT.